The present entry profiles one T cell receptor beta chain with its context. Its antigen remains undetermined. No much larger clonotype is one base removed from it; base qualities were not supplied. The data belong to a study of T cells after yellow fever vaccination (dated by TCRdb to about 2019). A note on the overall study: Libraries from fractions with low cell numbers were prepared with the SMART-Seq v4 Ultra Low Input RNA kit. Blood samples were taken at several timepoints before and after primary and secondary immunization, and bulk PBMC replicates and cell subsets were isolated. Two healthy male donors made up the cohort, one aged 18 to 30 years and the other aged 30 to 40 years. To follow T-cell clones before and after primary and booster YFV17D yellow fever vaccination, bulk TCR alpha and beta repertoires were sequenced over time. Here is what the overall study found, with its caveats: A small share of clonotypes occurred in both CD4 and CD8 compartments, likely arising from convergent recombination. Because abundant contaminating clonotypes from the bulk population could be contained in FACS-sorted repertoires, computational filtering was required. Compared with the primary T-cell response, the secondary T-cell response was faster but weaker, reaching its peak on day 5 rather than on day 15. The study included only a couple of donors, which limits how far the findings can be generalized. Most clones expanded after primary vaccination were re-detected after the booster (96% of CD4 and around 88% of CD8), suggesting broad memory maintenance.

The CDR3 sequence holds 13 residues, the cysteine and phenylalanine included. The only DNA kept is the CDR3, 39 bases in frame from the first base. V and J are trimmed by 6 bases and 8 bases, and the gene matches miss 7 bases of the junction. Per the germline V gene (reference sequence), SEHNR is the CDR1 and FQNEAQ is the CDR2. The intended sense of this specimen's treatment or condition label: live attenuated yellow fever vaccine strain. At each blood-draw timepoint, two biological replicates of bulk PBMCs were collected. A standard Ficoll-Paque protocol was used to isolate PBMCs from peripheral blood. TriZol was used to extract RNA from bulk PBMCs, CD4 and CD8 fractions, and dextramer-positive and dextramer-negative fractions. TCR cDNA was made using 5'RACE template switching, a step that added a universal primer site and unique molecular identifiers. Priming for cDNA synthesis came from both the TCR alpha and TCR beta constant segments. Two PCR steps were used to amplify libraries, with sample barcodes and sequencing adapters being added in the second step. Sequencing of libraries was performed on Illumina HiSeq 2500 (2x100 bp) or NovaSeq (2x150 bp). The original methods were these. MIGEC was used to demultiplex reads and collapse the reads into UMI consensus sequences, and MiXCR was used for V(D)J alignment. Clonotypes responding to the vaccine were identified with edgeR on replicate PBMC samples, with the criteria of FDR below 0.01 and a log2 fold change above 5 up to day 15. Bulk clonotypes were assigned CD4 or CD8 identity according to which sequenced CD4 or CD8 repertoire held them at higher abundance. TCRdb reworked the public reads: Q25 trimming with fastp, MiXCR clone assembly, productive beta chains retained. Merged by CDR3 protein, the rows form single entries marked with the most common genes and DNA. The V and J calls come from TCRdb's annotation, not from the publication. Present in this sample are some 320,000 distinct CDR3 sequences, about 8.7% of which were seen just once. Around 17% of the sample comes from the top ten.

The specimen comprised PBMCs, sampled on the day of the first yellow fever vaccination. The sequence was obtained from a man younger than 35 who received the YFV17D yellow fever vaccine. The rearrangement joined TRBV7-9 to TRBJ1-2, and TRBD1 aligns with 9 junction nucleotides. The CDR3 reads as follows: CASRIQGAYGYTF. The nucleotide sequence is given as TGTGCCAGCAGGATACAGGGGGCGTACGGCTACACCTTC.